This record looks at one TCR beta chain sequence and its context. Its antigen is not known. This sample is drawn from a study of cytomegalovirus exposure and HLA in healthy donors. CDR1 SGHTA and CDR2 FQGNSA come from the germline V gene. Deletions cut 3 bases from V and 4 bases from J, with 4 bases between. CDR3 size: 13 residues. The PCR ran on 60 Vbeta and 13 Jbeta primers. Method: immunoSEQ multiplex PCR; TCRdb's copy keeps in-frame clones and lacks some. This sample has 95,000 to 150,000 clones; roughly 80% occur once, and the top ten carry 30%. Findings and caveats of the study: Another analysis was done later, and it associated around 17,000 TCR beta sequences with HLA alleles at 0.05 false discovery rate. Later analysis identified a missense DCLRE1C variant that was linked to TCR beta V- and J-gene trimming. Accurate prediction of most subjects' HLA-A and HLA-B alleles from TCR beta sequences was reported. Indistinguishability led to the exclusion of some V segments, TRBV6-2 and TRBV6-3 included.

The receptor comes from a man between 60 and 75 years old in good health and CMV-seropositive. The V call is TRBV7-2, the J call TRBJ2-6, with D unclear. The sequenced material came from PBMCs. The CDR3 region is CASSFLGANVLTF. CDR3 DNA: TGTGCCAGCAGCTTTTTAGGGGCCAACGTCCTGACTTTC.